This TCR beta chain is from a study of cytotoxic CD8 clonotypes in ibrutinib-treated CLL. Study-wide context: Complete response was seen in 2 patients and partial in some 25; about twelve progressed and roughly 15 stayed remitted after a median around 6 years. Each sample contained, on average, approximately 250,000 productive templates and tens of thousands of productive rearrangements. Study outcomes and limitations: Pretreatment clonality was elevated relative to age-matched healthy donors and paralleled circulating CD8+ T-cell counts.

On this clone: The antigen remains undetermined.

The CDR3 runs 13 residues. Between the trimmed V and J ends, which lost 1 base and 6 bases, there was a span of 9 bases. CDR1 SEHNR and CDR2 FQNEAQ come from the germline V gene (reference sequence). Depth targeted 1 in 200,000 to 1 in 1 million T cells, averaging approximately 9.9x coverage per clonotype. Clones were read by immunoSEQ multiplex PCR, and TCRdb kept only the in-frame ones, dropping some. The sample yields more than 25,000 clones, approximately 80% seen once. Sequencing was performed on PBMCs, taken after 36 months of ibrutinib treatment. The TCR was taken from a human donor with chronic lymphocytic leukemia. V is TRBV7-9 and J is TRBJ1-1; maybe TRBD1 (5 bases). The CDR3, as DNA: TGTGCCAGCAGCTTAGAGTGGGGGGCTGAAGCTTTCTTT. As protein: CASSLEWGAEAFF.